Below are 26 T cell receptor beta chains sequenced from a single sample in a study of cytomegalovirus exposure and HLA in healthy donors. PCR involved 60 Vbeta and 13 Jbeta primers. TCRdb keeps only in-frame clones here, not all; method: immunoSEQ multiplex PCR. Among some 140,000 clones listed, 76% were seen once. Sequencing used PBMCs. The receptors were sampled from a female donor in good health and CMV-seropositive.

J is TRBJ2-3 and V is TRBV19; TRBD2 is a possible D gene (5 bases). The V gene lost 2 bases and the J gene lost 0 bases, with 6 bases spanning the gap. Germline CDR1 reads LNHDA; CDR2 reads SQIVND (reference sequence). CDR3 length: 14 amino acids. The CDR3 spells CASSIWTSTDTQYF. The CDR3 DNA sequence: TGTGCCAGTAGTATATGGACTAGCACAGATACGCAGTATTTT.

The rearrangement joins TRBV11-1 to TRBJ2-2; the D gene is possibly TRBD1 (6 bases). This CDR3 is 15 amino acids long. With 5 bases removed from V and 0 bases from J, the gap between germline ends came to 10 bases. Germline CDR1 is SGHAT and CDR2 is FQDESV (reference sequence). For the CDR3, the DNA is TGTGCCAGCAGCCCCGGGACACCGAACACCGGGGAGCTGTTTTTT. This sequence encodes CASSPGTPNTGELFF.

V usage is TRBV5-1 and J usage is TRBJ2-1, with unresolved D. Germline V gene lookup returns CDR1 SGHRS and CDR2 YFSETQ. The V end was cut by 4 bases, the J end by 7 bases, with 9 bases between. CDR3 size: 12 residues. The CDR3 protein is CASSATWNEQFF. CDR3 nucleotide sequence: TGCGCCAGCAGCGCCACTTGGAATGAGCAGTTCTTC.

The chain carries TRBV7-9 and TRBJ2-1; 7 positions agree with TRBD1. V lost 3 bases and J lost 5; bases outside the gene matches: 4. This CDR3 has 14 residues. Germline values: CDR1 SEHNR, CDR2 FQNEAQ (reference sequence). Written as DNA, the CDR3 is TGTGCCAGCAGCTTGGTAGGGGGCCACAATGAGCAGTTCTTC. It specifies CASSLVGGHNEQFF.

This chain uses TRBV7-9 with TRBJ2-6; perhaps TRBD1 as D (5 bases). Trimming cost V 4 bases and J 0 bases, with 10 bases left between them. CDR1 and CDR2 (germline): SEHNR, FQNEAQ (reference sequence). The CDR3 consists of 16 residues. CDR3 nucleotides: TGTGCCAGCAGCTCGACAGCTCACTCTGGGGCCAACGTCCTGACTTTC. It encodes CASSSTAHSGANVLTF.

The CDR3: CASSPGSGVTEAFF. The CDR3 coding sequence is TGTGCCAGCAGTCCAGGGTCAGGGGTCACTGAAGCTTTCTTT. The chain carries TRBV28 and TRBJ1-1; D possibly corresponds to TRBD1 (6 bases). The CDR3 covers 14 residues. Germline V gene data show CDR1 as MDHEN and CDR2 as SYDVKM. Deletions cut 5 bases from V and 4 bases from J, with 14 bases between.

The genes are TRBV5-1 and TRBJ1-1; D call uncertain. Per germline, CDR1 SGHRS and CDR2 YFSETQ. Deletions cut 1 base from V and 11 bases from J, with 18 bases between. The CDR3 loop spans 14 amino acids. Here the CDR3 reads CASSLNGAGYGAFF. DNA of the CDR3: TGCGCCAGCAGCTTGAATGGTGCGGGGTATGGGGCTTTCTTT.

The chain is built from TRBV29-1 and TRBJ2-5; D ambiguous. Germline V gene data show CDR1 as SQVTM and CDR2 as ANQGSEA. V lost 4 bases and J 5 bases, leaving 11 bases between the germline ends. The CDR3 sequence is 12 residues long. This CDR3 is CSVAQVSETQYF. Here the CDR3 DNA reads TGCAGCGTTGCGCAGGTTTCTGAGACCCAGTACTTC.

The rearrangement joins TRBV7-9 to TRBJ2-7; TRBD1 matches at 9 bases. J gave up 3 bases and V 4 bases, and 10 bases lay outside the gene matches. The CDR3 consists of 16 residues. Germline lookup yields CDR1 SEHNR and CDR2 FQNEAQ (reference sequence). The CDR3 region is CASSSKHGTGIYEQYF. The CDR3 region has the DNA TGTGCCAGCAGCTCGAAGCATGGGACAGGGATCTACGAGCAGTACTTC. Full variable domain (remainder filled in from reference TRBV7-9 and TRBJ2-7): DTGVSQNPRHKITKRGQNVTFRCDPISEHNRLYWYRQTLGQGPEFLTYFQNEAQLEKSRLLSDRFSAERPKGSFSTLEIQRTEQGDSAMYLCASSSKHGTGIYEQYFGPGTRLTVT.

Here the CDR3 DNA reads TGTGCCAGCAGCTTTACCTGGACTAGCGGGAAAGATACGCAGTATTTT. Its protein is CASSFTWTSGKDTQYF. V and J are TRBV5-6 and TRBJ2-3; 12 nucleotides match TRBD2. The CDR3 consists of 16 residues. Trimming took 2 bases from V and 5 from J; bases not matched to a gene: 6. Germline V gives CDR1 SGHDT, CDR2 YYEEEE.

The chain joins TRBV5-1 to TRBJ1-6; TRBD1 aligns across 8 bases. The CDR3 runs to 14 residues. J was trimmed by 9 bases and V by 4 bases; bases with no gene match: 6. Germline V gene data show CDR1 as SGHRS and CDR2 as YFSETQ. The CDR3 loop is CASSRDRQGSPLHF. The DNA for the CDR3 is TGCGCCAGCAGCAGGGACAGGCAGGGTTCACCCCTCCACTTT.

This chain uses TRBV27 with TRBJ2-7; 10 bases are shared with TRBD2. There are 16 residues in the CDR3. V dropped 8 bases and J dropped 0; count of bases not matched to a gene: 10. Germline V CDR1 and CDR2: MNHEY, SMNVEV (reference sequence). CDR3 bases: TGTGCCAGCCAATATAGCGGGGGGCAGAGCTCCTACGAGCAGTACTTC. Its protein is CASQYSGGQSSYEQYF.

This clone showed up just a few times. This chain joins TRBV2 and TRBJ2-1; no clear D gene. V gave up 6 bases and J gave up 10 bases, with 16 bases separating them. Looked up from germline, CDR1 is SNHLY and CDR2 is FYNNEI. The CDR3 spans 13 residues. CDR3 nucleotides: TGTGCCAGCAGACCCACGGTAGCAGTAGAGCAGTTCTTC. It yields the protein CASRPTVAVEQFF. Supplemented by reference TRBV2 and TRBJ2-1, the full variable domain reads EPEVTQTPSHQVTQMGQEVILRCVPISNHLYFYWYRQILGQKVEFLVSFYNNEISEKSEIFDDQFSVERPDGSNFTLKIRSTKLEDSAMYFCASRPTVAVEQFFGPGTRLTVL.

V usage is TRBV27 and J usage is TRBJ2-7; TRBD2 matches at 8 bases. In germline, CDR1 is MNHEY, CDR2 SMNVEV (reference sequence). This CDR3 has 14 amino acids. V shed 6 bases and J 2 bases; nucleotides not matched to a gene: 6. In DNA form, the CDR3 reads TGTGCCAGCAGATATACTAGCGGAGCCTACGAGCAGTACTTC. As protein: CASRYTSGAYEQYF.

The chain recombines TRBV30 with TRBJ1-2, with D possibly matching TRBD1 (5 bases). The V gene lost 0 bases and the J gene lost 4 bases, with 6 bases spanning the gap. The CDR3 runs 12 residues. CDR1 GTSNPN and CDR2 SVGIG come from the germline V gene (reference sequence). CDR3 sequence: CAWSVDSYGYTF. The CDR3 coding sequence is TGTGCCTGGAGTGTAGACAGCTATGGCTACACCTTC.

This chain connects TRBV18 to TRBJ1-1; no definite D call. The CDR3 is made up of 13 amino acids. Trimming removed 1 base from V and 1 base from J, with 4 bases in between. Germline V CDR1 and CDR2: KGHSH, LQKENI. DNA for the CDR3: TGTGCCAGCTCACCACTGGCGAACACTGAAGCTTTCTTT. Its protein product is CASSPLANTEAFF.

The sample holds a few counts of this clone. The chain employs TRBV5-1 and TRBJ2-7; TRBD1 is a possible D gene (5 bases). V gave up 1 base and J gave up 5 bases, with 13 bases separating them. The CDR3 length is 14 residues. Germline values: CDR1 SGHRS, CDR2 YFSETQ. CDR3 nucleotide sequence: TGCGCCAGCAGCTTGTTGGGCCAGGGCGACGAGCAGTACTTC. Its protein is CASSLLGQGDEQYF.

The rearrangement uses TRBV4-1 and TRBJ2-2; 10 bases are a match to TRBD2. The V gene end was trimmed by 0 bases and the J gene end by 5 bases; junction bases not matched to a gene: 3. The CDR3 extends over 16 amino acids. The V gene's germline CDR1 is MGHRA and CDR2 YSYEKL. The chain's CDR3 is CASSQEKRGGTGELFF. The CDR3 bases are TGCGCCAGCAGCCAAGAAAAGCGGGGGGGAACCGGGGAGCTGTTTTTT.

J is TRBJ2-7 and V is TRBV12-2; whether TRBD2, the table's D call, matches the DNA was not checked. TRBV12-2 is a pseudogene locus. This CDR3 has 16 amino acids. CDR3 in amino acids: CASRLALKRDYYEQYF. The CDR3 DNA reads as TGTGCAAGTCGCTTAGCGCTCAAGCGGGATTACTACGAGCAGTACTTC.

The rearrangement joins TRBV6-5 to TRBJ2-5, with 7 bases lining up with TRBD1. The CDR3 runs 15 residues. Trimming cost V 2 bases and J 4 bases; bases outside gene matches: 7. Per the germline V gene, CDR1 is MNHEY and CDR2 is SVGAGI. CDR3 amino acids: CASSYDRAIPETQYF. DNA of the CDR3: TGTGCCAGCAGTTACGACAGGGCCATCCCAGAGACCCAGTACTTC.

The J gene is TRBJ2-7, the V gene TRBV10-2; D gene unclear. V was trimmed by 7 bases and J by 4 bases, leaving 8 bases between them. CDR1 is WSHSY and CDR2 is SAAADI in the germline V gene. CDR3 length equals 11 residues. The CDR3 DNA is TGCGCCAGCAATGCAGGTTACGAGCAGTACTTC. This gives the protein CASNAGYEQYF.

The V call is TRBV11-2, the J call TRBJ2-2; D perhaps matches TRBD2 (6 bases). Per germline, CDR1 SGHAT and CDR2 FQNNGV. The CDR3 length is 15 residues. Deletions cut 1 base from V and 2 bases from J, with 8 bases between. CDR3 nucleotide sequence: TGTGCCAGCAGCTTAGCGGGGGTAAACACCGGGGAGCTGTTTTTT. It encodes CASSLAGVNTGELFF.

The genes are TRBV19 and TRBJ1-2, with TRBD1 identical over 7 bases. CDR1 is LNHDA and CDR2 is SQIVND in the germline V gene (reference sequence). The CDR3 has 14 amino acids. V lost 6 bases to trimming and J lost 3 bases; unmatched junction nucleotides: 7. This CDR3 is CASSDRDRHYGYTF. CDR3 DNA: TGTGCCAGTAGCGACAGGGACCGCCACTATGGCTACACCTTC.

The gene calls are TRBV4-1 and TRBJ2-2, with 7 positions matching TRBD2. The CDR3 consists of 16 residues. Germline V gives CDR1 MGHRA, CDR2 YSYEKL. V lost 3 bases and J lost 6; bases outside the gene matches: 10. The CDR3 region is CASSHPLGGGPGELFF. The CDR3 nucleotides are TGCGCCAGCAGCCATCCTCTCGGCGGGGGTCCCGGGGAGCTGTTTTTT.

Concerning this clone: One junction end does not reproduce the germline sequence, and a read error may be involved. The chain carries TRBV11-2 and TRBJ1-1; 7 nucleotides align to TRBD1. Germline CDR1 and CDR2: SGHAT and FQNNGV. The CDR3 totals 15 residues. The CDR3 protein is CASSLGDRKNIEAFF. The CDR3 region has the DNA TGTGCCAGCAGCTTAGGGGACAGAAAAAACATTGAAGCTTTCTTT.

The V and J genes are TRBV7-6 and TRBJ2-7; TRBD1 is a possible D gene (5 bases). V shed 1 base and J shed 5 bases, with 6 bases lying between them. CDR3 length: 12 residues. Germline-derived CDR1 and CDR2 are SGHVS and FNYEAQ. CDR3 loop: CASSLVGDEQYF. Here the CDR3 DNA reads TGTGCCAGCAGCTTAGTAGGGGACGAGCAGTACTTC.